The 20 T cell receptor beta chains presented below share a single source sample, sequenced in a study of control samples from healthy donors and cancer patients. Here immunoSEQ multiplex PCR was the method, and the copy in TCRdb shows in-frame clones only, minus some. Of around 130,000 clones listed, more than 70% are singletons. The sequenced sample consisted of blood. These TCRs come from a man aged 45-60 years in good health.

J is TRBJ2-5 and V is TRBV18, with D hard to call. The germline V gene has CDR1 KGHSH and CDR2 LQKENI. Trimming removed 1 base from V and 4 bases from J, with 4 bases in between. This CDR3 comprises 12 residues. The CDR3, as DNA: TGTGCCAGCTCACCACGGGGAGAGACCCAGTACTTC. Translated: CASSPRGETQYF.

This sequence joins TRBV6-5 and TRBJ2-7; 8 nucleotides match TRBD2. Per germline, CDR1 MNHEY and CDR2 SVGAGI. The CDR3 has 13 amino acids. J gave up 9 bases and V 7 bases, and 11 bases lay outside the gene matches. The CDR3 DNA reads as TGTGCCAGCACCGATCGGCGGGGGGCGATGCAGTACTTC. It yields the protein CASTDRRGAMQYF.

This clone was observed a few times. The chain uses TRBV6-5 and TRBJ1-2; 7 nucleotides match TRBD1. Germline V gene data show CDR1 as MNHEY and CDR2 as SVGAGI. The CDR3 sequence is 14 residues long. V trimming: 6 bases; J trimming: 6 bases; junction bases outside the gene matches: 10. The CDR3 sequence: CASRGTEKYNGYTF. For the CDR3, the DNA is TGTGCCAGCAGGGGGACAGAGAAGTACAATGGCTACACCTTC.

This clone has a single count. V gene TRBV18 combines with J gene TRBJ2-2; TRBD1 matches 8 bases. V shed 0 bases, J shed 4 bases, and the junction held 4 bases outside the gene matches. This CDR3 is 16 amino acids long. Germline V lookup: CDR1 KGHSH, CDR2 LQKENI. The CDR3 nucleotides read TGTGCCAGCTCACCACCGAGAGACAGGGGCACCGGGGAGCTGTTTTTT. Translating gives CASSPPRDRGTGELFF.

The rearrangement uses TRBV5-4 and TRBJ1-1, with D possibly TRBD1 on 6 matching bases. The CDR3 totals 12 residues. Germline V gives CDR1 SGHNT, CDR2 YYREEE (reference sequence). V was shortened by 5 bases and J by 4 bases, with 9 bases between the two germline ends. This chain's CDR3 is CASRGGSTEAFF. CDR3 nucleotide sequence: TGTGCCAGCAGAGGGGGTTCCACTGAAGCTTTCTTT. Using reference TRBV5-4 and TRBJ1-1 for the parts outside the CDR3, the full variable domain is ETGVTQSPTHLIKTRGQQVTLRCSSQSGHNTVSWYQQALGQGPQFIFQYYREEENGRGNFPPRFSGLQFPNYSSELNVNALELDDSALYLCASRGGSTEAFFGQGTRLTVV.

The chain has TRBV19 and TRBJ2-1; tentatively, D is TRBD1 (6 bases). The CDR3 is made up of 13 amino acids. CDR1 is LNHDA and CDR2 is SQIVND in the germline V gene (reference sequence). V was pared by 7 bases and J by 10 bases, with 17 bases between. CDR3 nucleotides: TGTGCCAGTAATCCGCAAGGGGGATACGAGCAGTTCTTC. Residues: CASNPQGGYEQFF.

The CDR3 spells CASSDPTGGSYEQYF. DNA for the CDR3: TGTGCCAGCAGTGACCCGACAGGGGGTTCTTACGAGCAGTACTTC. V and J are TRBV6-2 or TRBV6-3 and TRBJ2-7; 9 bases align to TRBD1. Losses at the gene ends were 5 bases for V and 4 bases for J; bases not matched to a gene: 9. Germline CDR1 reads MNHEY; CDR2 reads SVGEGT. The CDR3 length is 15 residues.

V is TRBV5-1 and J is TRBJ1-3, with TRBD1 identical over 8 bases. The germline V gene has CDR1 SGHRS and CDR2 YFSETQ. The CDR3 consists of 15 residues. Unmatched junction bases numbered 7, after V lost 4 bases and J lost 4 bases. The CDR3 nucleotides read TGCGCCAGCAGCCCACAGGGGGGAGTGGGAAACACCATATATTTT. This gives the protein CASSPQGGVGNTIYF. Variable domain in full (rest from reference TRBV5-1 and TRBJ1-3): KAGVTQTPRYLIKTRGQQVTLSCSPISGHRSVSWYQQTPGQGLQFLFEYFSETQRNKGNFPGRFSGRQFSNSRSEMNVSTLELGDSALYLCASSPQGGVGNTIYFGEGSWLTVV.

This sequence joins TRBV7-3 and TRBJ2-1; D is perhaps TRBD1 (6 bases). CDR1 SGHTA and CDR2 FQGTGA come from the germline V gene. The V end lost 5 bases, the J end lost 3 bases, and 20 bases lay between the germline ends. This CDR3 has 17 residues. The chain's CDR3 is CASSKGGTGTIYNEQFF. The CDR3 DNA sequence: TGTGCCAGCAGCAAAGGGGGAACCGGGACAATCTACAATGAGCAGTTCTTC.

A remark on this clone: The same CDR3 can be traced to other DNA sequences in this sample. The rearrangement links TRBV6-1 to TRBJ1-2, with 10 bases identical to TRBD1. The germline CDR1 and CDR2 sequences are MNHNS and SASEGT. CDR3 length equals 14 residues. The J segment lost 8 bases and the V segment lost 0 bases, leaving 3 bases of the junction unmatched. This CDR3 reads CASSEATGGGGYTF. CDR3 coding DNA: TGTGCCAGCAGTGAAGCGACAGGGGGCGGGGGCTACACCTTC.

The CDR3 sequence: CASSLQVGRGGQETQYF. The CDR3 DNA reads as TGTGCCAGCAGCCTCCAGGTGGGTCGAGGGGGCCAAGAGACCCAGTACTTC. The chain joins TRBV14 to TRBJ2-5; the D gene is possibly TRBD1 (6 bases). Trimming stripped 4 bases from V and 1 base from J, with 19 bases between. This CDR3 spans 17 amino acids. The germline gives CDR1 SGHDN, CDR2 FVKESK. The whole variable domain, filled in from reference TRBV14 and TRBJ2-5, reads EAGVTQFPSHSVIEKGQTVTLRCDPISGHDNLYWYRRVMGKEIKFLLHFVKESKQDESGMPNNRFLAERTGGTYSTLKVQPAELEDSGVYFCASSLQVGRGGQETQYFGPGTRLLVL.

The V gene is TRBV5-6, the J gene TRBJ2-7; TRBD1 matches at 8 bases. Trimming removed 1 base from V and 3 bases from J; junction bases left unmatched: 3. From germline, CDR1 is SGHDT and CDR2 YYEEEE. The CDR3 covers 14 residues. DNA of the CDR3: TGTGCCAGCAGCTTGTTGGACAGGGTCTACGAGCAGTACTTC. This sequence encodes CASSLLDRVYEQYF.

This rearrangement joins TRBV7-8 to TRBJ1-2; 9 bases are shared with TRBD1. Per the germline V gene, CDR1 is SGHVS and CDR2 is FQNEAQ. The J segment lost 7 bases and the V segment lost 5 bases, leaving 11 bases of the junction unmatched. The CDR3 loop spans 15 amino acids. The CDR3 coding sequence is TGTGCCAGCAGCGAATGGATACCGGGACAGGGTGGCTACACCTTC. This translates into CASSEWIPGQGGYTF.

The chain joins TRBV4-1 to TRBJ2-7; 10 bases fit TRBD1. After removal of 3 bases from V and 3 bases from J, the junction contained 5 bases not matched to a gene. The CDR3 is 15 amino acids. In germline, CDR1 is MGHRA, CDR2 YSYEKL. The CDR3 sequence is CASSQTGGLLYEQYF. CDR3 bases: TGCGCCAGCAGCCAGACAGGGGGCCTACTCTACGAGCAGTACTTC.

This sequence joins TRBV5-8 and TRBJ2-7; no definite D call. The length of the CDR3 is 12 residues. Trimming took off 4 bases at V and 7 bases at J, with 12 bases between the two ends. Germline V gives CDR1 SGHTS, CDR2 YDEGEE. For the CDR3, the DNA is TGTGCCAGCAGCGCCCGTGGGGTTGAGCAGTACTTC. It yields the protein CASSARGVEQYF. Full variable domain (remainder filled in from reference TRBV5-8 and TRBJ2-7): EAGVTQSPTHLIKTRGQQATLRCSPISGHTSVYWYQQALGLGLQFLLWYDEGEERNRGNFPPRFSGRQFPNYSSELNVNALELEDSALYLCASSARGVEQYFGPGTRLTVT.

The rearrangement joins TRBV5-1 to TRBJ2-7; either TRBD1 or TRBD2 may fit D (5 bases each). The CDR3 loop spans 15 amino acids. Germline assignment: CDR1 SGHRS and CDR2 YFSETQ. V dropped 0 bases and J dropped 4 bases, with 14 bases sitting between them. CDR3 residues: CASSLDLGVTYEQYF. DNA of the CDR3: TGCGCCAGCAGCTTGGATCTGGGGGTAACGTACGAGCAGTACTTC.

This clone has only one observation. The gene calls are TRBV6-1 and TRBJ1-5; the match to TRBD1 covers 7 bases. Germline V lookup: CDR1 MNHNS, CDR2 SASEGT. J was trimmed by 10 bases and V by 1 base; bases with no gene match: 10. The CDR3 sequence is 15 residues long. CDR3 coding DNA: TGTGCCAGCAGTGAAGGTCGACAGGGAAGTATCCCCCAGCATTTT. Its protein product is CASSEGRQGSIPQHF.

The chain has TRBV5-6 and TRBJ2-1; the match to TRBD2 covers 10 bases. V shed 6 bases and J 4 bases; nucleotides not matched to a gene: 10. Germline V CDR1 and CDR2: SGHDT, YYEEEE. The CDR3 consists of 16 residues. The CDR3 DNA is TGTGCCAGCACTCATCCCCTAGCGGGGGATTACAATGAGCAGTTCTTC. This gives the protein CASTHPLAGDYNEQFF.

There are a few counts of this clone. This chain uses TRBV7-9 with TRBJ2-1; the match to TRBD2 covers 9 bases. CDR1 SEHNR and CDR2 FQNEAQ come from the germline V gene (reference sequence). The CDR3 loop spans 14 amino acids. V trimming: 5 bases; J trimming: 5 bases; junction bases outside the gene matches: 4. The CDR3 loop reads CASSPKRGDNEQFF. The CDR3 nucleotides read TGTGCCAGCAGCCCCAAGCGGGGGGACAATGAGCAGTTCTTC.

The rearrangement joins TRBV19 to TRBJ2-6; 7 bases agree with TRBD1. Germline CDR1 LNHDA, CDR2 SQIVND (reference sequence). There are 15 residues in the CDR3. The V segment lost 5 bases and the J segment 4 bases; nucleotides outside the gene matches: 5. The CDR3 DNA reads TGTGCCAGTAGTCAGACAGGGTCAGGGGCCAACGTCCTGACTTTC. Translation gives CASSQTGSGANVLTF.